Presented here are 32 T cell receptor beta chains from one specimen sequenced in a study of beta chain features in type 1 diabetes. Expressed TCRB transcripts were sequenced, since all the RNA that had been isolated was reverse transcribed. TCRdb keeps only in-frame clones here, not all; method: immunoSEQ multiplex PCR. Of about 240,000 clones listed, around 14% are singletons. Overall study findings and caveats: Among patients with Type 1 diabetes, TCRB CDR3s were moderately but significantly shorter in every one of the four CD4+ subsets.

No antigen has been assigned to these receptors. Specimen: naive CD4+ T cells from blood. The origin of the receptors is a man aged 30 to 39 with type 1 diabetes.

This chain links TRBV2 with TRBJ2-2; no definite D call. The CDR3 consists of 14 residues. Trimming took off 4 bases at V and 1 base at J, with 7 bases between the two ends. Germline V lookup: CDR1 SNHLY, CDR2 FYNNEI. CDR3 in DNA: TGTGCCAGCAGTGTGAGTGTGAACACCGGGGAGCTGTTTTTT. It codes for CASSVSVNTGELFF.

V and J are TRBV28 and TRBJ2-4; 8 nucleotides align to TRBD2. Germline V CDR1 and CDR2: MDHEN, SYDVKM. Losses at the gene ends were 3 bases for V and 11 bases for J; bases not matched to a gene: 9. The CDR3 contains 14 residues. CDR3 in DNA: TGTGCCAGCAGTTTTAGTCCAGCGGGGGCAGTTCAGTACTTC. Its translation: CASSFSPAGAVQYF.

This clone has just a few counts. The V and J genes are TRBV7-8 and TRBJ2-7; D unresolved. Germline V gene lookup returns CDR1 SGHVS and CDR2 FQNEAQ. Deletions cut 0 bases from V and 10 bases from J, with 16 bases between. This CDR3 is built from 14 residues. CDR3 residues: CASSLAGSPDTQYF. CDR3 in DNA: TGTGCCAGCAGCTTAGCGGGCAGTCCGGATACTCAGTACTTC.

This clone was picked up a small number of times. The chain is built from TRBV6-5 and TRBJ2-5, with 10 bases lining up with TRBD2. The CDR3 totals 15 residues. The V gene end was trimmed by 5 bases and the J gene end by 2 bases; junction bases not matched to a gene: 5. The germline gives CDR1 MNHEY, CDR2 SVGAGI. In DNA, the CDR3 is TGTGCCAGCAGTCGGACTAGCGGAGCACAAGAGACCCAGTACTTC. Amino acid sequence: CASSRTSGAQETQYF.

The rearrangement uses TRBV18 and TRBJ1-3; D is unclear. This CDR3 is built from 16 residues. V shed 3 bases and J shed 2 bases, with 14 bases lying between them. Germline CDR1 reads KGHSH; CDR2 reads LQKENI. The CDR3: CASSPRESETGNTIYF. In nucleotides, the CDR3 is TGTGCCAGCTCACCGCGGGAATCGGAGACTGGAAACACCATATATTTT.

The chain recombines TRBV11-2 with TRBJ1-4, with TRBD1 matching 10 bases. Unmatched junction bases numbered 7, after V lost 5 bases and J lost 7 bases. The germline gives CDR1 SGHAT, CDR2 FQNNGV. This CDR3 contains 15 residues. DNA for the CDR3: TGTGCCAGCAGCCCCGACAGGGGGCGGGTTGAAAAACTGTTTTTT. This translates into CASSPDRGRVEKLFF.

A few counts support this clone. In nucleotides, the CDR3 is TGTGCCAGCGCTAGGCAGGGAGGCTCCTACAATGAGCAGTTCTTC. Translated: CASARQGGSYNEQFF. This chain uses TRBV6-5 with TRBJ2-1, with D possibly being TRBD2 (6 bases). The CDR3 contains 15 residues. CDR1 is MNHEY, CDR2 SVGAGI, per germline. Between the trimmed V and J ends, which lost 8 bases and 0 bases, there was a span of 14 bases.

The V gene is TRBV7-2, the J gene TRBJ2-1, with 8 bases that match TRBD2. CDR3 length equals 16 residues. CDR1 and CDR2 (germline): SGHTA, FQGNSA. Trimming cost V 0 bases and J 7 bases; bases outside gene matches: 8. The CDR3 sequence: CASSLALGRAGNEQFF. CDR3 coding DNA: TGTGCCAGCAGCTTAGCTCTCGGGAGGGCCGGTAATGAGCAGTTCTTC.

This clone was detected only a few times. The CDR3 sequence is CSVVPPETQYF. The CDR3 DNA sequence: TGCAGCGTTGTCCCTCCAGAGACCCAGTACTTC. V is TRBV29-1 and J is TRBJ2-5; D is unclear. This CDR3 is built from 11 residues. The V end lost 4 bases, the J end lost 4 bases, and 7 bases lay between the germline ends. CDR1 is SQVTM and CDR2 is ANQGSEA in the germline V gene.

This clone occurred a few times. V is TRBV7-9 and J is TRBJ1-4; TRBD1 matches at 7 bases. Germline assignment: CDR1 SEHNR and CDR2 FQNEAQ (reference sequence). The CDR3 length is 13 residues. V lost 6 bases and J lost 7; bases outside the gene matches: 5. In DNA form, the CDR3 reads TGTGCCAGCAGGACAGGGTTGGGTGAAAAACTGTTTTTT. It specifies CASRTGLGEKLFF.

This clone was counted only a few times. Here the CDR3 reads CSVVSANYGYTF. CDR3 DNA sequence: TGCAGCGTTGTCTCAGCTAACTATGGCTACACCTTC. The chain links TRBV29-1 to TRBJ1-2; D remains unclear. CDR1 and CDR2 (germline): SQVTM, ANQGSEA. This CDR3 contains 12 residues. V dropped 4 bases and J dropped 0 bases, with 6 bases sitting between them.

The V call is TRBV5-1, the J call TRBJ2-1; 11 nucleotides line up with TRBD2. Germline V gene sequence: CDR1 SGHRS, CDR2 YFSETQ. This CDR3 is built from 14 residues. V was pared by 3 bases and J by 6 bases, with 2 bases of the junction left unmatched. As DNA, the CDR3 is TGCGCCAGCAGCTCTAGCGGGGGGTCCAATGAGCAGTTCTTC. Its protein is CASSSSGGSNEQFF.

In this sample, this clone turned up a few times. The chain employs TRBV6-6 and TRBJ1-1; D remains unclear. The CDR3 totals 15 residues. Trimming pared 0 bases from V and 1 base from J, leaving 9 bases between. Germline V lookup: CDR1 MNHNY, CDR2 SVGAGI (reference sequence). As DNA, the CDR3 is TGTGCCAGCAGTTACTCTTTTCGGGGGAACACTGAAGCTTTCTTT. This sequence encodes CASSYSFRGNTEAFF.

The chain recombines TRBV5-1 with TRBJ1-2; TRBD1 agrees at 7 bases. Trimming cost V 5 bases and J 5 bases; bases outside gene matches: 6. The CDR3 runs 13 residues. CDR1 SGHRS and CDR2 YFSETQ come from the germline V gene. Here the CDR3 DNA reads TGCGCCAGCAGAATAACAGGGGTTTATGGCTACACCTTC. This gives the protein CASRITGVYGYTF.

The sample holds a few counts of this clone. The chain employs TRBV30 and TRBJ2-7; 13 positions agree with TRBD2. CDR3 length: 15 residues. CDR1 and CDR2 from the germline V gene are GTSNPN and SVGIG (reference sequence). With 3 bases clipped from V and 3 bases from J, the junction kept 5 bases outside the gene matches. CDR3 coding DNA: TGTGCCTGGAGCAGGGGACTAGCGGGGTTCTACGAGCAGTACTTC. It codes for CAWSRGLAGFYEQYF. The complete variable domain, with remaining parts taken from reference TRBV30 and TRBJ2-7, reads SQTIHQWPATLVQPVGSPLSLECTVEGTSNPNLYWYRQAAGRGLQLLFYSVGIGQISSEVPQNLSASRPQDRQFILSSKKLLLSDSGFYLCAWSRGLAGFYEQYFGPGTRLTVT.

CDR3 nucleotides: TGCGCCAGCAGCTTGAGGTCAGGGGAAGAGACCCAGTACTTC. It yields the protein CASSLRSGEETQYF. V and J are TRBV5-1 and TRBJ2-5; D perhaps matches TRBD1 (6 bases). The CDR3 has 14 amino acids. The germline gives CDR1 SGHRS, CDR2 YFSETQ. V was pared by 1 base and J by 3 bases, with 10 bases between.

The gene calls are TRBV11-3 and TRBJ2-4; a weak D match, TRBD2 (5 bases). V was trimmed by 4 bases and J by 0 bases, leaving 16 bases between them. CDR3 length equals 17 residues. The V gene's germline CDR1 is SGHNT and CDR2 YENEEA. The CDR3 region is CASSSRGPSLAKNIQYF. CDR3 in DNA: TGTGCCAGCAGCTCCCGCGGGCCCAGCCTAGCCAAAAACATTCAGTACTTC.

This clone was counted a few times. The genes are TRBV5-1 and TRBJ1-1; D might be TRBD1 (6 bases). Deletions cut 1 base from V and 7 bases from J, with 23 bases between. The germline V gene encodes CDR1 SGHRS and CDR2 YFSETQ. The CDR3 is 17 residues long. In nucleotides, the CDR3 is TGCGCCAGCAGCTTGTCCCCCGGACAGTCCCCTCGTCGTGAAGCTTTCTTT. Protein: CASSLSPGQSPRREAFF.

CDR3 bases: TGTGCCTGGACCGCGCGGAGGGGGGGAAAAGCTTTCTTT. Its translation: CAWTARRGGKAFF. This chain connects TRBV30 to TRBJ1-1; tentatively, D is TRBD1 (6 bases). V lost 4 bases and J lost 9, with 18 bases in between. CDR1 GTSNPN and CDR2 SVGIG come from the germline V gene (reference sequence). CDR3 length: 13 amino acids.

This chain uses TRBV4-1 with TRBJ1-1, with 8 positions matching TRBD1. The J segment lost 3 bases and the V segment lost 3 bases, leaving 6 bases of the junction unmatched. Germline V gives CDR1 MGHRA, CDR2 YSYEKL. The CDR3 is made up of 15 amino acids. CDR3 sequence (DNA): TGCGCCAGCAGCCAGAGACAGGGGATTGACACTGAAGCTTTCTTT. Its translation: CASSQRQGIDTEAFF.

This clone was counted a few times. The DNA of the CDR3 is TGTGCCAGCAAGTCTAGCGGACGTGGGATAGATACGCAGTATTTT. It is translated as CASKSSGRGIDTQYF. The genes are TRBV5-4 and TRBJ2-3; TRBD2 agrees at 7 bases. Germline-derived CDR1 and CDR2 are SGHNT and YYREEE (reference sequence). This CDR3 comprises 15 residues. Unmatched junction bases numbered 12, after V lost 6 bases and J lost 5 bases. Full variable domain (remainder filled in from reference TRBV5-4 and TRBJ2-3): ETGVTQSPTHLIKTRGQQVTLRCSSQSGHNTVSWYQQALGQGPQFIFQYYREEENGRGNFPPRFSGLQFPNYSSELNVNALELDDSALYLCASKSSGRGIDTQYFGPGTRLTVL.

Ten or more counts support this clone. This CDR3 reads CASSLPQRQETQYF. Here the CDR3 DNA reads TGCGCCAGCAGCCTTCCCCAGCGGCAAGAGACCCAGTACTTC. This sequence joins TRBV23-1 and TRBJ2-5, with a possible D match to TRBD2 (5 bases). TRBV23-1 is an ORF; its function is uncertain. The CDR3 contains 14 residues. V lost 6 bases to trimming and J lost 2 bases, with 13 bases between them.

This clone was observed a few times. The rearrangement joins TRBV4-2 to TRBJ2-7; D perhaps matches TRBD1 (6 bases). The ends were cut back, 4 bases at V and 1 base at J, with 14 bases in the middle. CDR1 is LGHNA and CDR2 is YNFKEQ in the germline V gene. The CDR3 runs 15 residues. The CDR3 DNA follows: TGTGCCAGCAGCCCTAGTGGGGGCCCATCCTACGAGCAGTACTTC. Protein: CASSPSGGPSYEQYF.

This chain joins TRBV6-5 and TRBJ1-2; unclear D gene. Trimming pared 2 bases from V and 5 bases from J, leaving 9 bases between. Germline V gene data show CDR1 as MNHEY and CDR2 as SVGAGI. This CDR3 contains 13 residues. The CDR3 DNA reads TGTGCCAGCAGTTACGGTCAGTCATATGGCTACACCTTC. This sequence encodes CASSYGQSYGYTF.

This clone was counted only a few times. The V call is TRBV7-9, the J call TRBJ1-5, with D tentatively TRBD1 (6 bases). The CDR3 runs to 12 residues. Germline values: CDR1 SEHNR, CDR2 FQNEAQ (reference sequence). V was pared by 6 bases and J by 5 bases, with 8 bases between. The CDR3 loop is CASRAGDQPQHF. The DNA of the CDR3 is TGTGCCAGCAGGGCAGGGGATCAGCCCCAGCATTTT.

DNA of the CDR3: TGTGCCAGCCTTATGACTAGCGGGGTCTATGAGCAGTTCTTC. Translated: CASLMTSGVYEQFF. The chain employs TRBV18 and TRBJ2-1, with 11 bases identical to TRBD2. Germline lookup yields CDR1 KGHSH and CDR2 LQKENI. The CDR3 extends over 14 amino acids. V lost 8 bases and J lost 8; bases outside the gene matches: 8.

This clone was seen only a few times. The chain links TRBV6-1 to TRBJ2-7; D is unclear. Germline-derived CDR1 and CDR2 are MNHNS and SASEGT. The germline V and J ends were trimmed by 3 bases and 4 bases, with 4 bases remaining between them. The CDR3 loop spans 11 amino acids. CDR3 region: CASSDFYEQYF. The CDR3 nucleotides read TGTGCCAGCAGTGACTTTTACGAGCAGTACTTC.

V gene TRBV2 combines with J gene TRBJ1-1; D remains ambiguous. Per germline, CDR1 SNHLY and CDR2 FYNNEI. With 8 bases removed from V and 3 bases from J, the gap between germline ends came to 13 bases. The CDR3 spans 13 residues. The CDR3 bases are TGTGCCAGCGACTCGGGAGACGACACTGAAGCTTTCTTT. Translating it yields CASDSGDDTEAFF.

This clone was seen a handful of times. The chain is built from TRBV28 and TRBJ2-7; D unclear. Germline CDR1 MDHEN, CDR2 SYDVKM. This CDR3 spans 15 amino acids. V was clipped by 7 bases and J by 0 bases, with 16 bases between them. CDR3 amino acids: CASKAAAESSYEQYF. CDR3 sequence (DNA): TGTGCCAGCAAGGCCGCGGCAGAGAGCTCCTACGAGCAGTACTTC. The entire variable domain, with the rest obtained from reference TRBV28 and TRBJ2-7, is as follows: DVKVTQSSRYLVKRTGEKVFLECVQDMDHENMFWYRQDPGLGLRLIYFSYDVKMKEKGDIPEGYSVSREKKERFSLILESASTNQTSMYLCASKAAAESSYEQYFGPGTRLTVT.

This clone was counted between two and nine times. The rearrangement links TRBV30 to TRBJ2-5; 7 bases fit TRBD1. Germline V CDR1 and CDR2: GTSNPN, SVGIG (reference sequence). CDR3 length equals 14 residues. V gave up 2 bases and J gave up 2 bases; unmatched junction bases: 5. CDR3 DNA: TGTGCCTGGAGTCGGGACAGCCGACAAGAGACCCAGTACTTC. It encodes CAWSRDSRQETQYF.

There are a few counts of this clone. This chain joins TRBV4-2 and TRBJ1-3; D might be TRBD1 (5 bases). Germline loops: CDR1 LGHNA, CDR2 YNFKEQ. Trimming removed 1 base at V and 0 bases at J, with 13 bases between. CDR3 length: 17 residues. DNA for the CDR3: TGTGCCAGCAGCCAAGTCCGGGACTCCGACTCTGGAAACACCATATATTTT. Translating it yields CASSQVRDSDSGNTIYF.

J is TRBJ2-1 and V is TRBV18; tentatively, D is TRBD2 (6 bases). Trimming cost V 3 bases and J 4 bases, with 22 bases left between them. The germline V gene has CDR1 KGHSH and CDR2 LQKENI. The CDR3 extends over 18 amino acids. The CDR3 nucleotides are TGTGCCAGCTCACCTTTCGGATCCCGGACTACTTTATACAATGAGCAGTTCTTC. The encoded protein is CASSPFGSRTTLYNEQFF.